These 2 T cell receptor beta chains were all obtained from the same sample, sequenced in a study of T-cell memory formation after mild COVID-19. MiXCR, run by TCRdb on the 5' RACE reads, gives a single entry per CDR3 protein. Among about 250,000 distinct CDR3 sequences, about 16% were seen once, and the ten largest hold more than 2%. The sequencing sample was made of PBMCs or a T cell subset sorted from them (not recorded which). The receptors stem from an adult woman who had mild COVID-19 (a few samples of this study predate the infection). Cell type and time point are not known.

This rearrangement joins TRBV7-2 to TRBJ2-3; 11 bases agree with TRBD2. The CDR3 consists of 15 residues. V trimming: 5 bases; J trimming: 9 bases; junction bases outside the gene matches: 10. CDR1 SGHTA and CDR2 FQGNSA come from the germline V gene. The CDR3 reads CASSRKLAGVDTQYF. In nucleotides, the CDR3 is TGTGCCAGCAGCCGGAAACTAGCGGGAGTCGACACGCAGTATTTT.

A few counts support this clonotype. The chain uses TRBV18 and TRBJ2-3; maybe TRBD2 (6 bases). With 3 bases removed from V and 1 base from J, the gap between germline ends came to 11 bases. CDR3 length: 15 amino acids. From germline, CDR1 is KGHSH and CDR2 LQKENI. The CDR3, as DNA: TGTGCCAGCTCACCCGGGGAGGTAGGCACAGATACGCAGTATTTT. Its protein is CASSPGEVGTDTQYF.